These 20 T cell receptor beta chains were sequenced from one sample in a study of OX40 agonist ivuxolimab in advanced cancers. Produced via immunoSEQ multiplex PCR; TCRdb's table is partial and in-frame only. The table includes more than 15,000 clones, over 75% detected once. The sample consisted of CD4+ or CD8+ T cells sorted from blood, taken in a trial of the OX40 agonist ivuxolimab. These receptors all stem from an adult with an advanced solid tumor such as melanoma, head and neck, liver or kidney cancer.

The chain carries TRBV6-1 and TRBJ2-1; D is uncertain. Trimming took 3 bases from V and 8 from J, leaving 8 bases between them. Germline V gene lookup returns CDR1 MNHNS and CDR2 SASEGT. This CDR3 has 12 residues. CDR3 DNA: TGTGCCAGCAGTGATCTTACAGATGAGCAGTTCTTC. It specifies CASSDLTDEQFF.

The gene calls are TRBV27 and TRBJ2-1; D is uncertain. The CDR3 runs to 12 residues. The germline V gene has CDR1 MNHEY and CDR2 SMNVEV (reference sequence). Deletions cut 7 bases from V and 5 bases from J, with 9 bases between. The CDR3: CASTRGNNEQFF. The CDR3 nucleotides are TGTGCCAGCACCCGCGGCAACAATGAGCAGTTCTTC.

This clone was counted once. Other DNA sequences of this sample code for an identical CDR3. The V call is TRBV5-5, the J call TRBJ2-5, with unresolved D. The CDR3 covers 14 residues. V lost 0 bases, J lost 0 bases, and 6 bases lay in between. The germline V gene encodes CDR1 SGHKS and CDR2 YYEKEE (reference sequence). The CDR3 protein is CASSLALYQETQYF. The CDR3, as DNA: TGTGCCAGCAGCTTGGCCTTGTACCAAGAGACCCAGTACTTC.

The rearrangement joins TRBV10-3 to TRBJ2-5; TRBD2 agrees at 8 bases. CDR3 length: 14 residues. Germline CDR1 reads ENHRY; CDR2 reads SYGVKD. J lost 5 bases, V lost 4 bases, and 6 bases had no gene match. CDR3 in amino acids: CAISGSGSLETQYF. The DNA of the CDR3 is TGTGCCATCAGTGGGAGCGGGAGTTTGGAGACCCAGTACTTC.

The rearrangement uses TRBV30 and TRBJ2-4; D tentatively reads TRBD1 or TRBD2 (6 bases each). Trimming removed 5 bases at V and 13 bases at J, with 15 bases between. The germline V gene has CDR1 GTSNPN and CDR2 SVGIG (reference sequence). The CDR3 loop spans 11 amino acids. The CDR3 sequence: CAWPLRGGQYF. The CDR3 DNA reads TGTGCCTGGCCCCTCAGGGGAGGACAGTACTTC.

The chain joins TRBV7-9 to TRBJ2-7, with 7 bases identical to TRBD2. Unmatched junction bases numbered 7, after V lost 3 bases and J lost 5 bases. Germline assignment: CDR1 SEHNR and CDR2 FQNEAQ (reference sequence). The CDR3 contains 14 residues. CDR3 loop: CASSFNPGGNEQYF. The CDR3 region has the DNA TGTGCCAGCAGCTTCAATCCCGGGGGGAACGAGCAGTACTTC.

The rearrangement joins TRBV27 to TRBJ2-7, with 8 bases identical to TRBD2. Germline V gives CDR1 MNHEY, CDR2 SMNVEV (reference sequence). This CDR3 comprises 15 residues. The junction had 7 bases not matched to a gene; V was cut back by 4 bases and J by 2 bases. The CDR3 region is CASSYTSGPTYEQYF. CDR3 DNA: TGTGCCAGCAGTTACACTAGCGGCCCCACCTACGAGCAGTACTTC.

This clone was observed a few times. V gene TRBV18 combines with J gene TRBJ2-3; 7 bases agree with TRBD1. The germline V gene encodes CDR1 KGHSH and CDR2 LQKENI. J gave up 1 base and V 3 bases, and 1 base lay outside the gene matches. The CDR3 has 14 amino acids. CDR3 in DNA: TGTGCCAGCTCACCCGGGACAGGCACAGATACGCAGTATTTT. Amino acids: CASSPGTGTDTQYF.

This chain uses TRBV9 with TRBJ2-1, with 8 bases lining up with TRBD1. Germline CDR1 reads SGDLS; CDR2 reads YYNGEE. CDR3 length equals 16 residues. V dropped 0 bases and J dropped 7; count of bases not matched to a gene: 9. CDR3 DNA: TGTGCCAGCAGCGTAGGGTCAGGGGGCGCGGGAAATGAGCAGTTCTTC. Translated: CASSVGSGGAGNEQFF.

V gene TRBV6-9 combines with J gene TRBJ1-2; TRBD1 matches 7 bases. CDR1 MNHGY and CDR2 SVAAGI come from the germline V gene. The V and J ends lost 4 bases and 5 bases, in that order; junction bases with no gene match: 7. The CDR3 is made up of 14 amino acids. The CDR3 sequence is CASSLEGAPYGYTF. The CDR3 DNA reads as TGTGCCAGCAGTTTGGAGGGGGCGCCTTATGGCTACACCTTC.

CDR3 protein: CATSTEGDTQYF. The CDR3 region has the DNA TGCGCCACCTCTACGGAGGGAGATACGCAGTATTTT. The chain joins TRBV5-1 to TRBJ2-3; D may be TRBD2 (6 bases). CDR1 is SGHRS, CDR2 YFSETQ, per germline. The CDR3 runs to 12 residues. The V and J ends lost 9 bases and 5 bases respectively, with 13 bases between them. Drawing the rest from reference TRBV5-1 and TRBJ2-3, the complete variable domain is KAGVTQTPRYLIKTRGQQVTLSCSPISGHRSVSWYQQTPGQGLQFLFEYFSETQRNKGNFPGRFSGRQFSNSRSEMNVSTLELGDSALYLCATSTEGDTQYFGPGTRLTVL.

V usage is TRBV4-1 and J usage is TRBJ2-5; 14 bases are shared with TRBD2. This CDR3 spans 20 amino acids. J lost 1 base, V lost 4 bases, and 14 bases had no gene match. Germline CDR1 reads MGHRA; CDR2 reads YSYEKL. The CDR3 DNA reads TGCGCCAGCAGCCCCCGAAGGGGGACTAGCGGGGGCGGTTCCCAAGAGACCCAGTACTTC. This gives the protein CASSPRRGTSGGGSQETQYF.

The genes are TRBV27 and TRBJ1-2; tentatively, D is TRBD1 (5 bases). This CDR3 comprises 13 residues. V dropped 6 bases and J dropped 4 bases, with 12 bases sitting between them. Germline CDR1 is MNHEY and CDR2 is SMNVEV (reference sequence). Written as DNA, the CDR3 is TGTGCCAGCAGCGGGACGGAATCCTATGGCTACACCTTC. Translated: CASSGTESYGYTF.

The rearrangement uses TRBV7-6 and TRBJ2-2; 12 nucleotides line up with TRBD2. Trimming cost V 1 base and J 10 bases; bases outside gene matches: 4. CDR3 length: 15 amino acids. Germline V lookup: CDR1 SGHVS, CDR2 FNYEAQ. The CDR3 protein is CASSLGLAGVLELFF. CDR3 sequence (DNA): TGTGCCAGCAGCTTAGGACTAGCGGGGGTGCTGGAGCTGTTTTTT.

This clone was seen just once. The rearrangement uses TRBV6-5 and TRBJ1-1; a weak D match, TRBD1 (5 bases). The CDR3 consists of 14 residues. The V and J ends lost 3 bases and 0 bases respectively, with 8 bases between them. The germline V gene encodes CDR1 MNHEY and CDR2 SVGAGI. The CDR3 nucleotides are TGTGCCAGCAGTTATCAGGGAGTGAACACTGAAGCTTTCTTT. It yields the protein CASSYQGVNTEAFF.

The chain uses TRBV7-8 and TRBJ2-5, with 7 bases fitting TRBD2. Gene TRBJ2-7 matches the end of the DNA better, so the J call may be wrong. Germline assignment: CDR1 SGHVS and CDR2 FQNEAQ. CDR3 length: 14 residues. The CDR3 is CASSFSGVPYEQYF. Here the CDR3 DNA reads TGTGCCAGCAGCTTCAGCGGGGTCCCCTACGAGCAGTACTTC.

This clone is categorized as medium-sized (0.01 to 0.1%). The chain joins TRBV12-5 to TRBJ1-1; D possibly corresponds to TRBD1 (5 bases). The V gene lost 6 bases and the J gene lost 2 bases, with 16 bases spanning the gap. CDR1 is LGHNT, CDR2 FRNRAP, per germline. The CDR3 sequence is 15 residues long. Here the CDR3 reads CASGFSRDGNTEAFF. In DNA, the CDR3 is TGTGCTAGTGGCTTCTCCCGGGACGGCAACACTGAAGCTTTCTTT. Complete variable domain (other parts from reference TRBV12-5 and TRBJ1-1): DARVTQTPRHKVTEMGQEVTMRCQPILGHNTVFWYRQTMMQGLELLAYFRNRAPLDDSGMPKDRFSAEMPDATLATLKIQPSEPRDSAVYFCASGFSRDGNTEAFFGQGTRLTVV.

V usage is TRBV27 and J usage is TRBJ1-4; TRBD1 agrees at 8 bases. The CDR3 extends over 15 amino acids. Trimming at V came to 5 bases and at J to 7 bases, leaving 9 bases not matched to a gene. Germline V lookup: CDR1 MNHEY, CDR2 SMNVEV (reference sequence). In DNA form, the CDR3 reads TGTGCCAGCAGTCCTGGAGGACAGGGAGGTGAAAAACTGTTTTTT. It translates to CASSPGGQGGEKLFF.

The chain recombines TRBV25-1 with TRBJ2-1, with D unclear. V lost 4 bases and J 4 bases, leaving 17 bases between the germline ends. CDR1 MGHDK and CDR2 SYGVNS come from the germline V gene. The CDR3 extends over 16 amino acids. The CDR3 here is CASSAKTAPLYNEQFF. CDR3 nucleotides: TGTGCCAGCAGTGCTAAAACCGCTCCCCTTTACAATGAGCAGTTCTTC.

J is TRBJ1-1 and V is TRBV27; D unclear. The CDR3 is 15 residues long. Trimming took off 7 bases at V and 0 bases at J, with 15 bases between the two ends. Germline V gives CDR1 MNHEY, CDR2 SMNVEV (reference sequence). The CDR3 DNA sequence: TGTGCCAGCACGAGGGCACCAGACTTGAACACTGAAGCTTTCTTT. Translation gives CASTRAPDLNTEAFF.